This entry features one T cell receptor (beta chain) sequence. Antigen: not known. The PCR was carried out with 60 Vbeta primers and 13 Jbeta primers. Data came from immunoSEQ multiplex PCR; TCRdb stores just in-frame clones and leaves some out. The repertoire includes about 210,000 clones, roughly 80% of them detected once, and about 3.1% sits in the top ten. The data were taken from a study of cytomegalovirus exposure and HLA in healthy donors. The overall study: A data release that came early held 80 million or so unique TCRs from HLA-typed donors. Whole-study results and caveats: Some public TCRs appeared in many individuals, while most sequences were rare.

V lost 6 bases, J lost 11 bases, and 11 bases stayed unmatched. There are 13 residues in the CDR3. Germline-derived CDR1 and CDR2 are ENHRY and SYGVKD. The chain links TRBV10-3 to TRBJ1-1, with 8 positions matching TRBD1. The sample taken for sequencing was PBMCs. The TCR was taken from a man under 40 in good health and CMV-seronegative. The CDR3 protein is CAIRKTGGWWAFF. In DNA form, the CDR3 reads TGTGCCATCAGGAAAACAGGGGGATGGTGGGCTTTCTTT.